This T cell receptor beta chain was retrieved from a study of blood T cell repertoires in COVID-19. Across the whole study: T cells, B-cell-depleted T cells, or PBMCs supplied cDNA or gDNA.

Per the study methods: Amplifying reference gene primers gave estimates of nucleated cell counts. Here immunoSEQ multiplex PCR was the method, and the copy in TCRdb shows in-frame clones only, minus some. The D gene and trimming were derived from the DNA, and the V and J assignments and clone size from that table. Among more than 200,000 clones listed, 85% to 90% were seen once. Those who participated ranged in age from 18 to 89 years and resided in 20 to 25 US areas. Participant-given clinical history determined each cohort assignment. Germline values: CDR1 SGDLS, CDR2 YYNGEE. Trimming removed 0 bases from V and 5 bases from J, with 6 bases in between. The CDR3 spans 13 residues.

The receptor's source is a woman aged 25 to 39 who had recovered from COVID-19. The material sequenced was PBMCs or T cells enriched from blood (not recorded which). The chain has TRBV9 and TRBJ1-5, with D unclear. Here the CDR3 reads CASSVDEDQPQHF. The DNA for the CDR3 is TGTGCCAGCAGCGTAGATGAGGATCAGCCCCAGCATTTT.